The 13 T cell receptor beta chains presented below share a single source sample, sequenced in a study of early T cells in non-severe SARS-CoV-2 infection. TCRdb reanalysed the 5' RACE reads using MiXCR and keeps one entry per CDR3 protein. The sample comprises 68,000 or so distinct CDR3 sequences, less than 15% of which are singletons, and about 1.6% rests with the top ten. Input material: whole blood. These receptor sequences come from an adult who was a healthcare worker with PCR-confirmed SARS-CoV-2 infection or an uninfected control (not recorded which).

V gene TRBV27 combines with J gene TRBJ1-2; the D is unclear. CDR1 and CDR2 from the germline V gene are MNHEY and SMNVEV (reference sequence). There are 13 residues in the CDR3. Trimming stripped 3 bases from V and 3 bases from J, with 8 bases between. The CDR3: CASSFGIDYGYTF. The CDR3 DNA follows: TGTGCCAGCAGTTTTGGTATAGACTATGGCTACACCTTC.

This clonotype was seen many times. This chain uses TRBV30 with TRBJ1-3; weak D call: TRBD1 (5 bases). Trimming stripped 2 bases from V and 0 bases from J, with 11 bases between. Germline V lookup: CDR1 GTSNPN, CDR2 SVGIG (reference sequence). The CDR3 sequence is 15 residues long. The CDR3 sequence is CAWSFRDSSGNTIYF. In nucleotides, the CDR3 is TGTGCCTGGAGTTTCAGGGATTCCTCTGGAAACACCATATATTTT.

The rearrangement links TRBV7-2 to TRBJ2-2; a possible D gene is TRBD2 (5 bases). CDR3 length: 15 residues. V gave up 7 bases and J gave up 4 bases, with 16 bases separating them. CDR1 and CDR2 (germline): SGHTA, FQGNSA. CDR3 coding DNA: TGTGCCAGCACCGGCGGGTCCCAGCTCACCGGGGAGCTGTTTTTT. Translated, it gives CASTGGSQLTGELFF.

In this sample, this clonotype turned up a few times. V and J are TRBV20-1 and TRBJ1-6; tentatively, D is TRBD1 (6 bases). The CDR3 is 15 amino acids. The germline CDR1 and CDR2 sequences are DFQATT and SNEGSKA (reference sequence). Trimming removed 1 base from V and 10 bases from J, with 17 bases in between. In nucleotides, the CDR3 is TGCAGTGCTAGAGGCGCCGGGGGCCCGGGATCACCCCTCCACTTT. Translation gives CSARGAGGPGSPLHF.

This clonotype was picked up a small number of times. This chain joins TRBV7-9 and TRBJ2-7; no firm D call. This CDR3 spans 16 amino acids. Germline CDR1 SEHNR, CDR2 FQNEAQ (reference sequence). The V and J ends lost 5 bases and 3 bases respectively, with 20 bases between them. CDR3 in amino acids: CASSQYNGPMGYEQYF. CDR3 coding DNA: TGTGCCAGCAGCCAATACAACGGACCGATGGGCTACGAGCAGTACTTC.

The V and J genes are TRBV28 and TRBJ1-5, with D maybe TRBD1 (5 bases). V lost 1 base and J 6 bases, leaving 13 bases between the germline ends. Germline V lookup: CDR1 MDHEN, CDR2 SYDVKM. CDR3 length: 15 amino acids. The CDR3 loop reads CASSLLSGGSQPQHF. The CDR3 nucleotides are TGTGCCAGCAGTTTATTGTCTGGGGGAAGTCAGCCCCAGCATTTT. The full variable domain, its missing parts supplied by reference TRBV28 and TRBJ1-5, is DVKVTQSSRYLVKRTGEKVFLECVQDMDHENMFWYRQDPGLGLRLIYFSYDVKMKEKGDIPEGYSVSREKKERFSLILESASTNQTSMYLCASSLLSGGSQPQHFGDGTRLSIL.

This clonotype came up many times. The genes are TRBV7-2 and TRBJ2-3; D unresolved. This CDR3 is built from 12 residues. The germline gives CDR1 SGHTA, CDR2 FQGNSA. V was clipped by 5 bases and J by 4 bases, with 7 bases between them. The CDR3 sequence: CASSLDADTQYF. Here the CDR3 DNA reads TGTGCCAGCAGCCTCGACGCAGATACGCAGTATTTT.

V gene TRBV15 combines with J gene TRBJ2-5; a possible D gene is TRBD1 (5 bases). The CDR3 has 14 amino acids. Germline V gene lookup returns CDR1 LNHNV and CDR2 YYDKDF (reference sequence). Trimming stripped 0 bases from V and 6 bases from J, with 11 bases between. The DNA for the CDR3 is TGTGCCACCAGCAGAGATAGGGGCGGAAAGACCCAGTACTTC. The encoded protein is CATSRDRGGKTQYF.

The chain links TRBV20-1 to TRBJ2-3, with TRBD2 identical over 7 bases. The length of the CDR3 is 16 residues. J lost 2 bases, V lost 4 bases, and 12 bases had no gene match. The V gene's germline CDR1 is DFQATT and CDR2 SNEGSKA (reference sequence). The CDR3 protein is CSATIPSSGNTDTQYF. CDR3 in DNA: TGCAGTGCTACGATTCCCTCTAGCGGAAACACAGATACGCAGTATTTT.

Written as DNA, the CDR3 is TGTGCCAGCAGCTTAGGACAGGAGGGCCACACCTTC. Its translation is CASSLGQEGHTF. The chain employs TRBV7-9 and TRBJ1-2, with D possibly being TRBD1 (6 bases). Germline assignment: CDR1 SEHNR and CDR2 FQNEAQ (reference sequence). V shed 1 base and J shed 12 bases, with 12 bases lying between them. The CDR3 covers 12 residues.

CDR3 DNA sequence: TGTGCCAGTAGTATGGCTCTCGAGGGCGACACCTTC. The encoded protein is CASSMALEGDTF. This chain links TRBV19 with TRBJ1-2; no firm D call. This CDR3 has 12 amino acids. Per the germline V gene, CDR1 is LNHDA and CDR2 is SQIVND (reference sequence). Trimming stripped 3 bases from V and 12 bases from J, with 14 bases between.

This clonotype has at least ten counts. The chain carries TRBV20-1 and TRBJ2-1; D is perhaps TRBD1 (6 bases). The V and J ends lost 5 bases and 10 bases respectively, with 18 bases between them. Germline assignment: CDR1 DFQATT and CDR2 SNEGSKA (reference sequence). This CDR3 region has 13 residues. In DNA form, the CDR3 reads TGCAGTGCTCCAATGACACAGGGTCAGGAGCAGTTCTTC. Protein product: CSAPMTQGQEQFF.

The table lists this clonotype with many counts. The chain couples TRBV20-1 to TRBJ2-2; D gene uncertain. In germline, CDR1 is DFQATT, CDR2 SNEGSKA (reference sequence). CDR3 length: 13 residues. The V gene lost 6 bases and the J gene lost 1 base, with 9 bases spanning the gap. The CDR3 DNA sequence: TGCAGTGCCGAGGCCTTGAACACCGGGGAGCTGTTTTTT. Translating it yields CSAEALNTGELFF.